This T cell receptor (beta chain) was observed in a study of cytomegalovirus exposure and HLA in healthy donors. This clone showed up just once. As yet, its antigen is unknown. The table came from immunoSEQ multiplex PCR; TCRdb's copy has only in-frame clones and leaves some out. The data show 130,000 to 150,000 clones, 70% to 90% seen once. The study, taken as a whole, reports: It was confirmed in vitro that a few of the CMV-associated chains were specific for CMV antigens. TCR clusters originating in the first cohort tended to co-occur in the 120 validation repertoires, according to a later analysis. Reportedly, diagnosis of cytomegalovirus status by the classifier showed high specificity and sensitivity.

A roughly 120-subject validation cohort, separate from the approximately 610-subject first cohort, supplied the donors. Germline trimming cut 5 bases from V and 7 bases from J; bases unmatched to any gene: 8. Per germline, CDR1 LNHDA and CDR2 SQIVND (reference sequence). The CDR3 loop spans 15 amino acids. The TCR originated in a woman aged 25 to 45 in good health and CMV-seropositive. The specimen sequenced was PBMCs. The rearrangement uses TRBV19 and TRBJ1-6, with 7 bases that match TRBD1. CDR3 in DNA: TGTGCCAGTAGTCGCAACAGGGGAGGCAATTCACCCCTCCACTTT. The encoded protein is CASSRNRGGNSPLHF. Filled out from reference TRBV19 and TRBJ1-6, the complete variable domain reads DGGITQSPKYLFRKEGQNVTLSCEQNLNHDAMYWYRQDPGQGLRLIYYSQIVNDFQKGDIAEGYSVSREKKESFPLTVTSAQKNPTAFYLCASSRNRGGNSPLHFGNGTRLTVT.